The source of this T cell receptor beta chain is a study of blood T cell repertoires in COVID-19. The wider study: Sources were T cells, B-cell-depleted T cells, or PBMCs; the material itself was cDNA or gDNA.

Data came from immunoSEQ multiplex PCR; TCRdb stores just in-frame clones and leaves some out. Here the sample spans about 76,000 clones, around 80% being singletons. Looked up from germline, CDR1 is SGHTA and CDR2 is FQGNSA. The CDR3 is 17 amino acids. After removal of 5 bases from V and 0 bases from J, the junction contained 2 bases not matched to a gene. Input material: peripheral blood. The sequence was obtained from a woman aged 60-75 years with acute or convalescent COVID-19. The chain employs TRBV7-2 and TRBJ2-6; 12 positions match TRBD2. CDR3: CASSPSGGASGANVLTF. In DNA, the CDR3 is TGTGCCAGCAGCCCTAGCGGGGGGGCCTCTGGGGCCAACGTCCTGACTTTC.